A selection of T cell receptor beta chains follows, all from one sample in a study of technical replicates of blood from several donors. This table comes from immunoSEQ multiplex PCR, and its TCRdb copy is limited to in-frame clones, with some not included. The sample includes more than 95,000 clones, about 96% of them seen just once. The source material was T cells isolated from PBMCs. The receptor set was obtained from a human donor in good health. CDR3s include the opening cysteine and the closing phenylalanine or tryptophan. A D gene is named only where the DNA matches it firmly. Only some rows state a clone size, as once, few, many or a class for expanded clones.

V	J	D	size	CDR3	DNA
TRBV4-1	TRBJ2-6	.	.	CASRQVGGANVLTF	TGCGCCAGCAGGCAAGTGGGCGGGGCCAACGTCCTGACTTTC
TRBV7-9	TRBJ1-2	TRBD1	.	CASRPPQGVDYGYTF	TGTGCCAGCAGACCCCCTCAGGGGGTCGACTATGGCTACACCTTC
TRBV4-1	TRBJ1-1	.	.	CASSQAAGAEAFF	TGCGCCAGCAGCCAAGCGGCAGGGGCTGAAGCTTTCTTT
TRBV28	TRBJ1-5	.	.	CASRWTGIYSNQPQHF	TGTGCCAGCAGGTGGACGGGAATCTATAGCAATCAGCCCCAGCATTTT
TRBV28	TRBJ2-2	TRBD2	.	CASSLSYEFVPGLADFTGELFF	TGTGCCAGCAGTTTATCTTACGAGTTTGTCCCGGGACTAGCGGATTTCACCGGGGAGCTGTTTTTT
TRBV6-4	TRBJ2-3	.	.	CAHPPHSYGGRRDTQYF	TGTGCCCACCCTCCCCACTCTTACGGGGGAAGGAGAGATACGCAGTATTTT
TRBV7-2	TRBJ1-3	.	.	CASRDIGTVRGNTIYF	TGTGCCAGCAGGGATATAGGTACAGTACGCGGAAACACCATATATTTT
TRBV5-4	TRBJ2-7	TRBD1	.	CASSTFGQGHYEQYF	TGTGCCAGCAGCACCTTCGGACAGGGTCATTACGAGCAGTACTTC
TRBV14	TRBJ2-5	.	.	CASSQGLASQETQYF	TGTGCCAGCAGCCAAGGTTTAGCCAGCCAAGAGACCCAGTACTTC
TRBV29-1	TRBJ2-1	.	.	CSAQEHEQFF	TGCAGCGCTCAGGAACACGAGCAGTTCTTC
TRBV19	TRBJ1-4	.	.	CASNVGTEYEKLFF	TGTGCCAGTAACGTGGGGACTGAGTATGAAAAACTGTTTTTT
TRBV4-1	TRBJ1-1	.	.	CASSQERNTEAFF	TGCGCCAGCAGCCAGGAGAGGAACACTGAAGCTTTCTTT
TRBV30	TRBJ2-1	.	.	CAWSVLQGGDEQFF	TGTGCCTGGAGTGTCTTACAGGGAGGGGATGAGCAGTTCTTC
TRBV19	TRBJ2-6	TRBD1	.	CATWDSAKSGANVLTF	TGTGCCACATGGGACAGTGCCAAATCTGGGGCCAACGTCCTGACTTTC
TRBV11-3	TRBJ2-7	.	.	CASSFSPDGQSEQYF	TGTGCCAGCAGCTTCTCACCTGACGGACAGTCCGAGCAGTACTTC
TRBV7-7	TRBJ2-7	TRBD2	.	CASSSGLDDEQYF	TGTGCTAGCAGCTCAGGACTAGACGACGAGCAGTACTTC
TRBV19	TRBJ1-3	.	.	CATRVSAGNTIYF	TGTGCCACCCGAGTTAGTGCTGGAAACACCATATATTTT
TRBV28	TRBJ2-1	TRBD2	.	CASSWVSSGSFREQFF	TGTGCCAGCAGCTGGGTTTCGAGCGGGAGTTTTCGGGAGCAGTTCTTC
TRBV6-1	TRBJ2-7	TRBD1	.	CASSPRDRGLNEQYF	TGTGCCAGCAGCCCCAGAGACAGGGGGCTTAACGAGCAGTACTTC
TRBV2	TRBJ2-3	TRBD2	.	CASSEPSGSTDTQYF	TGTGCCAGCAGTGAACCTAGCGGGAGCACAGATACGCAGTATTTT
TRBV9	TRBJ2-3	.	.	CASRTGEGDTQYF	TGTGCCAGCAGGACAGGGGAGGGAGATACGCAGTATTTT
TRBV19	TRBJ2-1	TRBD2	.	CASSFLAGGALEQFF	TGTGCCAGTAGTTTTCTAGCGGGCGGTGCCCTTGAGCAGTTCTTC
TRBV5-4	TRBJ2-3	.	.	CASSFLQGLGSDTQYF	TGTGCCAGCAGCTTCCTACAGGGTTTAGGTTCAGATACGCAGTATTTT
TRBV28	TRBJ1-2	TRBD1	.	CASSLVSRDSGARKYGYTF	TGTGCCAGCAGTTTAGTTTCTCGGGACAGCGGAGCTCGAAAGTATGGCTACACCTTC
TRBV29-1	TRBJ2-5	TRBD2	.	CSVSGSEYQETQYF	TGCAGCGTTAGCGGGAGCGAGTACCAAGAGACCCAGTACTTC
TRBV6-5	TRBJ2-7	TRBD1	.	CASSYSRGRIYEQYF	TGTGCCAGCAGTTACTCGAGGGGGCGGATCTACGAGCAGTACTTC
TRBV7-3	TRBJ2-1	TRBD2	.	CASSLVGGSNEQFF	TGTGCCAGCAGCTTAGTAGGCGGGAGCAATGAGCAGTTCTTC
TRBV27	TRBJ1-2	.	.	CASSPDNVNYGYTF	TGTGCCAGCAGCCCCGACAACGTAAACTATGGCTACACCTTC
TRBV19	TRBJ1-2	.	.	CASTIRQAYGYTF	TGTGCCAGTACAATTCGACAGGCCTATGGCTACACCTTC
TRBV4-1	TRBJ2-1	TRBD2	.	CASSQGRLAGVNEQFF	TGCGCCAGCAGCCAAGGCCGACTAGCGGGAGTTAATGAGCAGTTCTTC
TRBV27	TRBJ2-3	.	once	CASSLGPNTQYF	TGTGCCAGCAGTTTAGGCCCAAATACGCAGTATTTT
TRBV5-1	TRBJ1-3	.	.	CASSGESGNTIYF	TGCGCCAGCAGTGGGGAGTCTGGAAACACCATATATTTT
TRBV9	TRBJ1-4	.	few	CASSFTGQATNEKLFF	TGTGCCAGCAGTTTTACAGGGCAAGCAACTAATGAAAAACTGTTTTTT
TRBV5-4	TRBJ1-2	.	.	CASSSWGGGYGYTF	TGTGCCAGCAGCTCATGGGGGGGCGGGTATGGCTACACCTTC
TRBV28	TRBJ2-2	.	.	CASSPGDLSDTGELFF	TGTGCCAGCAGTCCGGGGGACTTATCGGACACCGGGGAGCTGTTTTTT
TRBV19	TRBJ2-2	TRBD2	.	CASARGLVHDGELFF	TGTGCCAGCGCCAGGGGACTAGTCCACGACGGGGAGCTGTTTTTT
TRBV7-2	TRBJ1-1	.	.	CASSFRGGNTEAFF	TGTGCCAGCAGCTTCCGGGGGGGGAACACTGAAGCTTTCTTT
TRBV12-5	TRBJ2-7	.	.	CASGFSGTPNYEQYF	TGTGCTAGTGGTTTTTCCGGGACACCTAATTACGAGCAGTACTTC
TRBV10-3	TRBJ2-2	TRBD2	.	CAIRLAEDSGELFF	TGTGCCATTAGACTAGCGGAGGATTCCGGGGAGCTGTTTTTT
TRBV7-2	TRBJ1-5	TRBD1	.	CASSLQGSRSNQPQHF	TGTGCCAGCAGCCTACAGGGGAGTCGGAGCAATCAGCCCCAGCATTTT
TRBV2	TRBJ1-1	.	.	CASSPMGGENTEAFF	TGTGCCAGCAGCCCCATGGGGGGAGAAAACACTGAAGCTTTCTTT
TRBV4-1	TRBJ1-4	.	.	CASSPGGRPNSKEKLFF	TGCGCCAGCAGCCCCGGTGGCAGGCCTAATTCTAAAGAAAAACTGTTTTTT
TRBV7-9	TRBJ2-1	TRBD1	.	CASSLPDISGGGSYNEQFF	TGTGCCAGCAGCTTACCAGATATTTCAGGGGGCGGATCCTACAATGAGCAGTTCTTC
TRBV27	TRBJ2-1	.	.	CASMVHWSAYNEQFF	TGTGCCAGCATGGTCCACTGGAGTGCCTACAATGAGCAGTTCTTC
TRBV11-3	TRBJ2-5	TRBD1	.	CASSTHLGRGLQETQYF	TGTGCCAGCAGCACGCACCTGGGCAGGGGGCTACAAGAGACCCAGTACTTC
TRBV19	TRBJ1-3	.	.	CASSIAHGTGFSGNTIYF	TGTGCCAGTAGTATAGCGCACGGTACAGGTTTTTCTGGAAACACCATATATTTT
TRBV9	TRBJ2-1	TRBD2	.	CASRPGLAGLNEQFF	TGTGCCAGCAGACCGGGACTAGCGGGATTAAATGAGCAGTTCTTC
TRBV6-5	TRBJ2-1	TRBD2	.	CASSSSGGAYNEQFF	TGTGCCAGCAGTTCTAGCGGGGGAGCCTACAATGAGCAGTTCTTC
TRBV30	TRBJ2-1	TRBD2	.	CAWRRGGAGEQFF	TGTGCCTGGAGACGCGGGGGGGCTGGAGAGCAGTTCTTC
TRBV4-1	TRBJ1-6	.	.	CASSQDLEGRSPLHF	TGCGCCAGCAGCCAAGATCTGGAGGGCCGGTCACCCCTCCACTTT
TRBV7-6	TRBJ2-2	.	once	CASSSQGGAGELFF	TGTGCCAGCAGCTCCCAGGGTGGCGCCGGGGAGCTGTTTTTT
TRBV6-6	TRBJ2-1	TRBD2	.	CASRSGTLNNEQFF	TGTGCCAGCAGGAGCGGGACGTTAAACAATGAGCAGTTCTTC
TRBV29-1	TRBJ2-4	.	.	CSVEGTEGDIQYF	TGCAGCGTTGAAGGTACAGAGGGGGACATTCAGTACTTC
TRBV6-8	TRBJ2-2	TRBD1	.	CASSYPPGDRGPGELFF	TGTGCCAGCAGTTACCCCCCGGGGGACAGGGGGCCCGGGGAGCTGTTTTTT
TRBV23-1	TRBJ2-5	TRBD1	.	CASSSTGRQETQYF	TGCGCCAGCAGTTCGACAGGGCGCCAAGAGACCCAGTACTTC